This T cell receptor (beta chain) came from a study of beta chain features in type 1 diabetes. This clone has just a few counts. Every isolated RNA sample was fully reverse transcribed, so sequencing captured expressed TCRB transcripts. The data were produced by immunoSEQ multiplex PCR, yet TCRdb's version contains in-frame clones alone and is incomplete. This table has about 250,000 clones, roughly 14% appearing once. Sequenced sample: naive CD4+ T cells from blood. The TCR originated in a middle-aged woman in good health.

CDR3 sequence: CASSRAQGTLEAFF. CDR3 coding DNA: TGTGCCAGCAGCAGAGCCCAGGGAACCCTTGAAGCTTTCTTT. V is TRBV7-9 and J is TRBJ1-1, with TRBD1 as a possible D gene (5 bases). Germline-derived CDR1 and CDR2 are SEHNR and FQNEAQ (reference sequence). Trimming took off 5 bases at V and 7 bases at J, with 17 bases between the two ends. CDR3 length: 14 amino acids.